The 30 T cell receptor beta chains presented below share a single source sample, sequenced in a study of beta chain features in type 1 diabetes. Sequencing targeted expressed TCRB transcripts, as all isolated RNA had been reverse transcribed. The protocol was immunoSEQ multiplex PCR, while the TCRdb copy is restricted to in-frame clones and leaves out a portion. This sample has about half a million clones, with roughly 11% found just once. Material for sequencing was naive CD4+ T cells from blood. These receptors all come from a woman under 30 in good health.

This chain links TRBV20-1 with TRBJ2-7; D gene ambiguous. The CDR3 has 11 residues. V lost 0 bases and J lost 12, with 12 bases in between. Germline V gene lookup returns CDR1 DFQATT and CDR2 SNEGSKA (reference sequence). The CDR3 nucleotides read TGCAGTGCTAGAGATATAGCTAGAATGTACTTC. This translates into CSARDIARMYF.

The rearrangement joins TRBV19 to TRBJ2-7, with D hard to call. The V and J ends lost 3 bases and 3 bases respectively, with 6 bases between them. Germline V gene lookup returns CDR1 LNHDA and CDR2 SQIVND (reference sequence). There are 12 residues in the CDR3. The CDR3 loop is CASSMSDYEQYF. Here the CDR3 DNA reads TGTGCCAGTAGTATGTCGGACTACGAGCAGTACTTC. Variable domain in full (rest from reference TRBV19 and TRBJ2-7): DGGITQSPKYLFRKEGQNVTLSCEQNLNHDAMYWYRQDPGQGLRLIYYSQIVNDFQKGDIAEGYSVSREKKESFPLTVTSAQKNPTAFYLCASSMSDYEQYFGPGTRLTVT.

The chain is built from TRBV7-2 and TRBJ2-5; possible D gene TRBD2, 6 bases. V lost 5 bases, J lost 2 bases, and 12 bases lay in between. This CDR3 is 14 amino acids long. Germline V gene sequence: CDR1 SGHTA, CDR2 FQGNSA. The CDR3 loop is CASSLFRGQETQYF. As DNA, the CDR3 is TGTGCCAGCAGCCTGTTCCGGGGGCAAGAGACCCAGTACTTC.

This clone was recorded a few times. The gene calls are TRBV7-2 and TRBJ2-3; D might be TRBD1 or TRBD2, each matching 7 bases. The CDR3 is 13 amino acids. Trimming shortened V by 5 bases and J by 5 bases, and 11 bases separated the two germline ends. Germline V gene data show CDR1 as SGHTA and CDR2 as FQGNSA. The CDR3 sequence: CASSPGGVDTQYF. In nucleotides, the CDR3 is TGTGCCAGCAGCCCAGGGGGGGTAGATACGCAGTATTTT.

This clone was counted a few times. The genes are TRBV6-5 and TRBJ1-5; no clear D. In germline, CDR1 is MNHEY, CDR2 SVGAGI. The CDR3 extends over 13 amino acids. The germline V and J ends were trimmed by 6 bases and 5 bases, with 11 bases remaining between them. CDR3 residues: CASSQTRDQPQHF. DNA for the CDR3: TGTGCCAGCAGCCAAACGAGGGATCAGCCCCAGCATTTT.

This chain uses TRBV14 with TRBJ2-1; 7 bases map to TRBD1. This CDR3 has 15 residues. Unmatched junction bases numbered 7, after V lost 5 bases and J lost 3 bases. Germline-derived CDR1 and CDR2 are SGHDN and FVKESK. The CDR3, as DNA: TGTGCCAGCAGCTTAGGGGGCGCGAACTACAATGAGCAGTTCTTC. This gives the protein CASSLGGANYNEQFF. Filled out from reference TRBV14 and TRBJ2-1, the complete variable domain reads EAGVTQFPSHSVIEKGQTVTLRCDPISGHDNLYWYRRVMGKEIKFLLHFVKESKQDESGMPNNRFLAERTGGTYSTLKVQPAELEDSGVYFCASSLGGANYNEQFFGPGTRLTVL.

Here the CDR3 reads CASSFGGLGEKLFF. The CDR3 bases are TGTGCCAGCAGCTTCGGGGGCCTCGGTGAAAAACTGTTTTTT. The rearrangement joins TRBV7-9 to TRBJ1-4; D is perhaps TRBD1 (6 bases). CDR3 size: 14 residues. V lost 3 bases and J 7 bases, leaving 12 bases between the germline ends. Germline-derived CDR1 and CDR2 are SEHNR and FQNEAQ (reference sequence).

This clone turned up a few times. The gene calls are TRBV2 and TRBJ2-3; 8 nucleotides line up with TRBD1. Germline CDR1 is SNHLY and CDR2 is FYNNEI. The length of the CDR3 is 14 residues. Trimming took 2 bases from V and 4 from J; bases not matched to a gene: 2. The CDR3 coding sequence is TGTGCCAGCAGTGAACAGGGGGCGTCAGATACGCAGTATTTT. It translates to CASSEQGASDTQYF.

The rearrangement joins TRBV15 to TRBJ2-7; D remains unclear. This CDR3 spans 14 amino acids. The germline gives CDR1 LNHNV, CDR2 YYDKDF (reference sequence). Trimming left V 5 bases short and J 2 bases short, with 13 bases between. CDR3 sequence reads: CATSPGDVTYEQYF. The CDR3 DNA sequence: TGTGCCACCAGCCCCGGAGACGTTACCTACGAGCAGTACTTC.

This clone was observed a handful of times. The chain combines TRBV19 with TRBJ2-1, with D possibly being TRBD2 (6 bases). Trimming left V 4 bases short and J 6 bases short, with 13 bases between. The CDR3 is made up of 14 amino acids. The germline V gene encodes CDR1 LNHDA and CDR2 SQIVND (reference sequence). The CDR3 DNA is TGTGCCAGTAGTACCCGGAGGGCTAGCAATGAGCAGTTCTTC. Translated: CASSTRRASNEQFF. Full variable domain (outside the CDR3, taken from reference TRBV19 and TRBJ2-1): DGGITQSPKYLFRKEGQNVTLSCEQNLNHDAMYWYRQDPGQGLRLIYYSQIVNDFQKGDIAEGYSVSREKKESFPLTVTSAQKNPTAFYLCASSTRRASNEQFFGPGTRLTVL.

The rearrangement uses TRBV4-3 and TRBJ2-6; TRBD1 is a possible D gene (6 bases). In germline, CDR1 is LGHNA, CDR2 YSLEER. The ends were cut back, 4 bases at V and 4 bases at J, with 14 bases in the middle. The CDR3 covers 16 residues. CDR3 nucleotide sequence: TGCGCCAGCAGCCGGGACATCACTCTGGGGGCCAACGTCCTGACTTTC. Its protein is CASSRDITLGANVLTF.

This rearrangement joins TRBV7-2 to TRBJ1-2; D gene ambiguous. This CDR3 region has 14 residues. CDR1 is SGHTA, CDR2 FQGNSA, per germline. V was pared by 5 bases and J by 8 bases, with 18 bases between. The DNA of the CDR3 is TGTGCCAGCAGCCGCACACTCCAGGTTGGAGGCTACACCTTC. Translating it yields CASSRTLQVGGYTF.

This clone was detected only a few times. The chain joins TRBV7-9 to TRBJ2-7, with 8 positions matching TRBD1. V gave up 2 bases and J gave up 3 bases; unmatched junction bases: 6. This CDR3 spans 15 amino acids. Germline V CDR1 and CDR2: SEHNR, FQNEAQ (reference sequence). CDR3 nucleotide sequence: TGTGCCAGCAGCTTAATCCACAGGGGGGACTACGAGCAGTACTTC. It is translated as CASSLIHRGDYEQYF.

This clone was seen only a few times. Other DNA sequences of this sample code for an identical CDR3. The V gene is TRBV7-2, the J gene TRBJ2-3; TRBD1 agrees at 7 bases. The CDR3 has 14 residues. The germline gives CDR1 SGHTA, CDR2 FQGNSA. V gave up 5 bases and J gave up 1 base; unmatched junction bases: 3. The CDR3 DNA reads TGTGCCAGCAGCCTAGGACAGGGCACAGATACGCAGTATTTT. This codes for CASSLGQGTDTQYF.

The J gene is TRBJ2-1, the V gene TRBV5-4; TRBD2 aligns across 8 bases. The length of the CDR3 is 13 residues. Per germline, CDR1 SGHNT and CDR2 YYREEE (reference sequence). Losses at the gene ends were 5 bases for V and 3 bases for J; bases not matched to a gene: 1. CDR3 residues: CASRAGVYNEQFF. The CDR3 region has the DNA TGTGCCAGCAGAGCGGGGGTCTACAATGAGCAGTTCTTC.

This clone was picked up a small number of times. The chain joins TRBV18 to TRBJ2-3; D is unresolved. CDR1 is KGHSH and CDR2 is LQKENI in the germline V gene. Trimming took off 0 bases at V and 2 bases at J, with 12 bases between the two ends. This CDR3 comprises 16 residues. The CDR3: CASSPPGHSLTDTQYF. The CDR3 region has the DNA TGTGCCAGCTCACCACCGGGCCACAGCCTCACAGATACGCAGTATTTT.

The chain joins TRBV25-1 to TRBJ1-1; 9 nucleotides line up with TRBD1. V dropped 6 bases and J dropped 1; count of bases not matched to a gene: 0. The CDR3 runs to 13 residues. Germline CDR1 and CDR2: MGHDK and SYGVNS. The CDR3 loop reads CASRDRGNTEAFF. Here the CDR3 DNA reads TGTGCCAGCAGGGACAGGGGGAACACTGAAGCTTTCTTT.

This chain uses TRBV29-1 with TRBJ2-2; possible D gene TRBD1, 6 bases. The CDR3 is 13 amino acids. CDR1 and CDR2 from the germline V gene are SQVTM and ANQGSEA. The V end lost 4 bases, the J end lost 3 bases, and 9 bases lay between the germline ends. CDR3 nucleotides: TGCAGCGTTGGAGGGGGTTACACCGGGGAGCTGTTTTTT. Amino acids: CSVGGGYTGELFF.

This clone has a handful of counts. V and J are TRBV18 and TRBJ2-7; TRBD1 aligns across 11 bases. V lost 2 bases and J lost 0; bases outside the gene matches: 0. The CDR3 contains 15 residues. Per germline, CDR1 KGHSH and CDR2 LQKENI. The CDR3 loop is CASSPGTGGSYEQYV. CDR3 coding DNA: TGTGCCAGCTCACCAGGGACAGGGGGCTCCTACGAGCAGTACGTC.

The V call is TRBV7-2, the J call TRBJ2-4; 8 positions agree with TRBD2. Trimming removed 3 bases from V and 12 bases from J; junction bases left unmatched: 4. The CDR3 covers 12 residues. The germline V gene has CDR1 SGHTA and CDR2 FQGNSA. In DNA form, the CDR3 reads TGTGCCAGCAGCTTTGACGGGAGGGGTCAGTACTTC. It is translated as CASSFDGRGQYF.

The J gene is TRBJ1-2, the V gene TRBV7-2; the match to TRBD1 covers 10 bases. Germline values: CDR1 SGHTA, CDR2 FQGNSA. The CDR3 spans 14 residues. J was trimmed by 8 bases and V by 6 bases; bases with no gene match: 9. The DNA for the CDR3 is TGTGCCAGCAGGGGACAGGGGATTTTGGGAGGCTACACCTTC. Its protein is CASRGQGILGGYTF.

This chain connects TRBV6-5 to TRBJ2-7; D ambiguous. V was trimmed by 6 bases and J by 7 bases, leaving 10 bases between them. Germline assignment: CDR1 MNHEY and CDR2 SVGAGI. The CDR3 loop spans 11 amino acids. The CDR3 here is CASRTGVEQYF. The CDR3 DNA reads as TGTGCCAGCAGGACCGGAGTTGAGCAGTACTTC.

The chain recombines TRBV7-2 with TRBJ2-1; D uncertain. Germline-derived CDR1 and CDR2 are SGHTA and FQGNSA. Trimming left V 5 bases short and J 7 bases short, with 9 bases between. CDR3 length: 12 residues. The CDR3 region is CASSQLRNEQFF. CDR3 nucleotide sequence: TGTGCCAGCAGCCAACTGCGGAATGAGCAGTTCTTC.

V is TRBV6-5 and J is TRBJ2-1; 11 nucleotides line up with TRBD2. There are 15 residues in the CDR3. V shed 6 bases and J 6 bases; nucleotides not matched to a gene: 7. Germline CDR1 reads MNHEY; CDR2 reads SVGAGI. CDR3 nucleotides: TGTGCCAGCAGCCCGGGACTAGCGGAACGCAATGAGCAGTTCTTC. Translating gives CASSPGLAERNEQFF.

This rearrangement joins TRBV30 to TRBJ1-3, with D hard to call. Trimming left V 4 bases short and J 4 bases short, with 11 bases between. Germline values: CDR1 GTSNPN, CDR2 SVGIG (reference sequence). The CDR3 covers 13 residues. Here the CDR3 reads CAWTGGLGNTIYF. The CDR3 nucleotides are TGTGCCTGGACTGGAGGCCTAGGAAACACCATATATTTT.

A note on this clone: Different DNA sequences within this sample yield the same CDR3. The chain has TRBV7-6 and TRBJ1-1; D is unresolved. The CDR3 contains 13 residues. V was pared by 5 bases and J by 1 base, with 8 bases between. Germline assignment: CDR1 SGHVS and CDR2 FNYEAQ. The CDR3 coding sequence is TGTGCCAGCAGCACCCAACGGAACACTGAAGCTTTCTTT. Its protein product is CASSTQRNTEAFF.

This clone was detected many times. V is TRBV7-9 and J is TRBJ2-7, with 8 bases identical to TRBD2. CDR3 length: 16 amino acids. Per germline, CDR1 SEHNR and CDR2 FQNEAQ (reference sequence). V lost 5 bases to trimming and J lost 3 bases; unmatched junction nucleotides: 12. CDR3 in amino acids: CASSRSSASGHYEQYF. CDR3 coding DNA: TGTGCCAGCAGCCGAAGTTCGGCTAGCGGGCACTACGAGCAGTACTTC.

This clone was recorded a few times. The chain joins TRBV29-1 to TRBJ2-1; weak D call: TRBD1 (6 bases). V lost 7 bases and J 6 bases, leaving 13 bases between the germline ends. The CDR3 is made up of 12 amino acids. Germline CDR1 SQVTM, CDR2 ANQGSEA. The CDR3 protein is CSEYRVSNEQFF. For the CDR3, the DNA is TGCAGCGAATACAGGGTATCCAATGAGCAGTTCTTC.

This chain connects TRBV19 to TRBJ2-1, with 11 positions matching TRBD2. This CDR3 region has 13 residues. Germline CDR1 LNHDA, CDR2 SQIVND (reference sequence). DNA for the CDR3: TGTGTTCCCCCGGGACTAGCGGACAATGAGCAGTTCTTC. Protein: CVPPGLADNEQFF.

This clone was detected a few times. This chain joins TRBV7-2 and TRBJ2-5, with a weak D call TRBD2 (6 bases). This CDR3 has 16 amino acids. The V and J ends lost 0 bases and 2 bases respectively, with 13 bases between them. Germline values: CDR1 SGHTA, CDR2 FQGNSA. The CDR3 here is CASSLAVTSPQETQYF. CDR3 bases: TGTGCCAGCAGCTTAGCGGTGACTAGTCCGCAAGAGACCCAGTACTTC.